The rows below give T cell receptor beta chains drawn from one sample of a study of CD4 T cells in relation to SARS-CoV-2 and coronaviruses. These receptors have no known antigen. TCRdb's table, derived via immunoSEQ multiplex PCR, lists solely in-frame clones and lacks some. The data show approximately 30,000 clones, with 74% seen just once and approximately 22% held by the top ten. Material for sequencing was CD4+ T cells from PBMCs, cultured in vitro. Receptors originate from a human donor in good health. The CDR3 runs from the conserved cysteine through the conserved F or W. A D gene is named only where the DNA matches it firmly. Rows may omit the clone size; those that give it use once, few, many or a size class.

abundance	d_gene	j_gene	v_gene	CDR3aa	CDR3nt
-	TRBD2	TRBJ2-5	TRBV28	CASATGGLQETQYF	TGTGCCAGCGCCACGGGGGGTTTACAAGAGACCCAGTACTTC
-	TRBD2	TRBJ2-1	TRBV11-1	CASSLARGLARNEQFF	TGTGCCAGCAGCCTCGCACGGGGACTAGCGAGAAATGAGCAGTTCTTC
-	-	TRBJ2-5	TRBV5-4	CASSLAGSQETQYF	TGTGCCAGCAGCTTGGCAGGCTCGCAAGAGACCCAGTACTTC
-	-	TRBJ1-1	TRBV9	CASSTQTASEAFF	TGTGCCAGCAGCACTCAGACGGCCTCTGAAGCTTTCTTT
-	-	TRBJ1-4	TRBV4-3	CASSHVKGTNEKLFF	TGCGCCAGCAGCCATGTGAAGGGGACTAATGAAAAACTGTTTTTT
-	-	TRBJ1-1	TRBV9	CASSAKGYPNTEAFF	TGTGCCAGCAGCGCCAAGGGTTATCCGAACACTGAAGCTTTCTTT
-	TRBD2	TRBJ2-7	TRBV9	CASSVGLAGPYEQYF	TGTGCCAGCAGCGTAGGTCTAGCGGGGCCCTACGAGCAGTACTTC
-	-	TRBJ1-4	TRBV28	CASSLWAGREKLFF	TGTGCCAGCAGTTTATGGGCAGGGAGGGAAAAACTGTTTTTT
-	-	TRBJ2-7	TRBV3-1/TRBV3-2	CASSQPYGTDSYEQYF	TGTGCCAGCAGCCAACCTTACGGGACCGACTCCTACGAGCAGTACTTC
-	TRBD1	TRBJ2-1	TRBV5-4	CASSPAGQGPYNEQFF	TGTGCCAGCAGCCCCGCGGGACAGGGGCCCTACAATGAGCAGTTCTTC
-	TRBD1	TRBJ2-5	TRBV4-1	CASSQGRGGAYQETQYF	TGCGCCAGCAGCCAAGGTCGAGGGGGCGCGTACCAAGAGACCCAGTACTTC
-	-	TRBJ1-3	TRBV9	CASSVAVGVGNTIYF	TGTGCCAGCAGCGTAGCCGTAGGGGTAGGGAACACCATATATTTT
few	-	TRBJ1-1	TRBV18	CASSQPDTQAFF	TGTGCCAGCTCCCAACCGGACACTCAAGCTTTCTTT
-	-	TRBJ2-6	TRBV6-4	CASSDSNSGANVLTF	TGTGCCAGCAGTGACTCCAACTCTGGGGCCAACGTCCTGACTTTC
-	-	TRBJ1-5	TRBV14	CASSQGLTQPQHF	TGTGCCAGCAGTCAAGGACTAACTCAGCCCCAGCATTTT
-	-	TRBJ2-1	TRBV9	CASSVRTVSYNEQFF	TGTGCCAGCAGCGTCCGGACAGTCTCCTACAATGAGCAGTTCTTC
-	-	TRBJ2-7	TRBV5-1	CASSSPREVSYEQYF	TGCGCCAGCAGCTCCCCCCGCGAGGTCTCCTACGAGCAGTACTTC
few	-	TRBJ1-5	TRBV19	CASSPRGLSNQPQHF	TGTGCCAGTAGTCCACGTGGCCTAAGCAATCAGCCCCAGCATTTT
few	TRBD2	TRBJ2-3	TRBV29-1	CSGTSGGSTDTQYF	TGCAGCGGGACTAGCGGGGGATCGACAGATACGCAGTATTTT
-	-	TRBJ2-2	TRBV11-2	CASSLDQGLSGELFF	TGTGCCAGCAGCTTAGATCAGGGCCTGTCCGGGGAGCTGTTTTTT
-	TRBD2	TRBJ2-1	TRBV9	CASSETGTSVSYNEQFF	TGTGCCAGCAGCGAAACCGGGACTAGCGTCTCCTACAATGAGCAGTTCTTC
few	-	TRBJ1-1	TRBV18	CASSPGQNTEAFF	TGTGCCAGCTCACCTGGACAGAACACTGAAGCTTTCTTT
-	-	TRBJ1-5	TRBV6-2/TRBV6-3	CASSLWGANQPQHF	TGTGCCAGCAGCCTGTGGGGGGCCAATCAGCCCCAGCATTTT
-	-	TRBJ1-2	TRBV6-5	CASSYRSSNGYTF	TGTGCCAGCAGTTACCGTTCATCCAATGGCTACACCTTC
once	-	TRBJ2-7	TRBV6-1	CASSEEWGYPYEQYF	TGTGCCAGCAGTGAGGAGTGGGGGTACCCCTACGAGCAGTACTTC
once	TRBD1	TRBJ1-1	TRBV19	CASSPGQGEAFF	TGTGCCAGTAGTCCGGGACAGGGTGAAGCTTTCTTT
-	TRBD1	TRBJ1-2	TRBV27	CASRGQVSNYGYTF	TGTGCCAGCAGGGGACAGGTGTCTAACTATGGCTACACCTTC
-	TRBD1	TRBJ2-7	TRBV5-1	CASSLAGTGSSYEQYF	TGCGCCAGCAGCTTGGCCGGGACAGGGAGCTCCTACGAGCAGTACTTC
-	TRBD2	TRBJ2-3	TRBV9	CASSTIAGGADTQYF	TGTGCCAGCAGCACAATAGCGGGGGGGGCAGATACGCAGTATTTT
-	-	TRBJ1-1	TRBV19	CASSITPGAGTEAFF	TGTGCCAGTAGTATAACCCCGGGGGCTGGAACTGAAGCTTTCTTT
large	TRBD2	TRBJ2-1	TRBV7-3	CASSLSASGNSPQFF	TGTGCCAGCAGCTTATCTGCTAGCGGGAATTCGCCACAGTTCTTC
few	TRBD1	TRBJ1-1	TRBV29-1	CSHGTGFDEAFF	TGCAGCCACGGGACAGGGTTTGATGAAGCTTTCTTT
-	TRBD1	TRBJ2-7	TRBV6-2/TRBV6-3	CASSPPPGQGIGYEQYF	TGTGCCAGCAGTCCCCCCCCGGGACAGGGGATTGGTTACGAGCAGTACTTC
-	-	TRBJ1-2	TRBV29-1	CSAGGGTYGYTF	TGCAGCGCCGGGGGGGGAACTTATGGCTACACCTTC
-	-	TRBJ1-1	TRBV6-5	CASSRGTITEAFF	TGTGCCAGCAGTCGGGGGACAATAACTGAAGCTTTCTTT
-	-	TRBJ2-7	TRBV5-1	CASSFNSANYEQYF	TGCGCCAGCAGCTTTAACAGCGCCAACTACGAGCAGTACTTC